The 30 T cell receptor beta chains below were found in one sample sequenced in a study of T cells in Graves' hyperthyroidism and ophthalmopathy. RNA transcripts were the template for amplifying TCR beta CDR3 regions. A set of HTBI primers served as the primers for a first-round RT-PCR of the TCR CDR3. TCRdb recomputed calls from the multiplex PCR reads with MiXCR, one row per CDR3 protein. The sample includes 650,000 to 700,000 distinct CDR3 sequences, roughly 17% of them seen just once. The specimen was blood. Receptors were obtained from a man aged 50 to 60 with Graves' hyperthyroidism.

This clonotype was counted at least ten times. The chain employs TRBV18 and TRBJ2-7; 7 bases are shared with TRBD1. The CDR3 spans 13 residues. Germline V gene lookup returns CDR1 KGHSH and CDR2 LQKENI. The trim removed 8 bases at V and 2 bases at J, leaving 6 bases unmatched. This CDR3 reads CASSRGQTYEQYF. The CDR3 coding sequence is TGTGCCAGCAGCCGGGGACAGACCTACGAGCAGTACTTC.

This clonotype was picked up many times. The V call is TRBV7-8, the J call TRBJ2-5; D not resolved. CDR1 and CDR2 from the germline V gene are SGHVS and FQNEAQ. CDR3 length equals 15 residues. V lost 1 base to trimming and J lost 2 bases, with 11 bases between them. CDR3 region: CASSLGRSSQETQYF. In DNA form, the CDR3 reads TGTGCCAGCAGCTTAGGGAGAAGCTCACAAGAGACCCAGTACTTC.

This clonotype has only a few counts. J is TRBJ2-7 and V is TRBV27; D unresolved. CDR3 size: 13 residues. Germline values: CDR1 MNHEY, CDR2 SMNVEV (reference sequence). V was shortened by 8 bases and J by 6 bases, with 17 bases between the two germline ends. CDR3 in amino acids: CASGPGPSSEQYF. DNA of the CDR3: TGTGCCAGCGGACCCGGGCCCAGTTCCGAGCAGTACTTC.

This clonotype occurred a few times. The chain recombines TRBV13 with TRBJ2-1; the D gene is possibly TRBD1 (6 bases). Germline V gene lookup returns CDR1 PRHDT and CDR2 FYEKMQ (reference sequence). This CDR3 region has 14 residues. V lost 8 bases, J lost 3 bases, and 14 bases lay in between. CDR3 sequence: CASRDRLDYNEQFF. CDR3 nucleotides: TGTGCCAGCCGAGACAGGTTAGACTACAATGAGCAGTTCTTC.

This clonotype was seen ten or more times. The chain links TRBV28 to TRBJ2-3; no reliable D call. Trimming left V 7 bases short and J 1 base short, with 9 bases between. Germline assignment: CDR1 MDHEN and CDR2 SYDVKM. The CDR3 has 13 residues. The CDR3 coding sequence is TGTGCCAGCACCACTGGCGGCACAGATACGCAGTATTTT. This translates into CASTTGGTDTQYF.

This clonotype was detected many times. The chain uses TRBV11-2 and TRBJ2-2; D not resolved. V lost 7 bases, J lost 1 base, and 16 bases lay in between. Germline CDR1 is SGHAT and CDR2 is FQNNGV. The CDR3 is 16 amino acids. DNA for the CDR3: TGTGCCAGCACCCTGGGAACCCTCGGGAACACCGGGGAGCTGTTTTTT. Its protein is CASTLGTLGNTGELFF.

The genes are TRBV7-2 and TRBJ1-6, with a possible D match to TRBD1 (6 bases). Per germline, CDR1 SGHTA and CDR2 FQGNSA. The germline V and J ends were trimmed by 5 bases and 7 bases, with 18 bases remaining between them. The CDR3 sequence is 16 residues long. The CDR3 region is CASSLLTGLRNSPLHF. The DNA for the CDR3 is TGTGCCAGCAGCCTACTCACAGGGTTGAGAAATTCACCCCTCCACTTT.

This clonotype showed up many times. This sequence joins TRBV6-2 or TRBV6-3 and TRBJ2-7; no clear D. CDR3 length: 15 amino acids. Trimming removed 2 bases at V and 2 bases at J, with 13 bases between. In germline, CDR1 is MNHEY, CDR2 SVGEGT. CDR3 bases: TGTGCCAGCAGTTACCCCAATCCGGGTACCTACGAGCAGTACTTC. This gives the protein CASSYPNPGTYEQYF.

This clonotype was counted at least ten times. The rearrangement joins TRBV20-1 to TRBJ2-5; D ambiguous. The germline V gene has CDR1 DFQATT and CDR2 SNEGSKA (reference sequence). Trimming pared 0 bases from V and 5 bases from J, leaving 13 bases between. This CDR3 comprises 14 residues. CDR3 nucleotides: TGCAGTGCTAGAGATCCCAGGCTCGGGGAGACCCAGTACTTC. Translating it yields CSARDPRLGETQYF.

The chain couples TRBV24-1 to TRBJ2-5; D gene ambiguous. V shed 0 bases and J shed 5 bases, with 6 bases lying between them. Germline V gene lookup returns CDR1 KGHDR and CDR2 SFDVKD. The CDR3 totals 13 residues. This CDR3 is CATSDLAFETQYF. Written as DNA, the CDR3 is TGTGCCACCAGTGATTTGGCTTTCGAGACCCAGTACTTC.

This clonotype was seen repeatedly, ten times or more. V and J are TRBV9 and TRBJ1-2, with TRBD1 matching 7 bases. Germline lookup yields CDR1 SGDLS and CDR2 YYNGEE. The CDR3 is made up of 16 amino acids. V was pared by 3 bases and J by 6 bases, with 14 bases of the junction left unmatched. The CDR3 region has the DNA TGTGCCAGCAGCGCAGGGACAGCCCGGCTTCCTAATGGCTACACCTTC. Translating it yields CASSAGTARLPNGYTF. Together with reference TRBV9 and TRBJ1-2, the CDR3 gives the full variable domain: DSGVTQTPKHLITATGQRVTLRCSPRSGDLSVYWYQQSLDQGLQFLIQYYNGEERAKGNILERFSAQQFPDLHSELNLSSLELGDSALYFCASSAGTARLPNGYTFGSGTRLTVV.

This clonotype was recorded a few times. The J gene is TRBJ2-7, the V gene TRBV29-1; 9 bases fit TRBD1. The CDR3 has 13 residues. Unmatched junction bases numbered 6, after V lost 5 bases and J lost 4 bases. Germline CDR1 is SQVTM and CDR2 is ANQGSEA. As DNA, the CDR3 is TGCAGCGTTCGGAACAGGGGGCTTTACGAGCAGTACTTC. Amino acids: CSVRNRGLYEQYF.

This clonotype occurred a few times. The chain has TRBV6-1 and TRBJ2-7; 7 bases line up with TRBD1. Unmatched junction bases numbered 7, after V lost 5 bases and J lost 0 bases. Germline lookup yields CDR1 MNHNS and CDR2 SASEGT. The CDR3 spans 15 residues. CDR3 region: CASSQYRGASYEQYF. The CDR3 nucleotides are TGTGCCAGCAGTCAGTACAGGGGCGCCTCCTACGAGCAGTACTTC.

V and J are TRBV7-2 and TRBJ2-3, with TRBD1 as a possible D gene (5 bases). Germline CDR1 and CDR2: SGHTA and FQGNSA. V lost 4 bases and J lost 4, with 15 bases in between. CDR3 length equals 15 residues. CDR3 amino acids: CASSSLDSGSDTQYF. CDR3 sequence (DNA): TGTGCCAGCAGCTCCCTCGATTCAGGGTCAGATACGCAGTATTTT.

This clonotype was seen ten or more times. The V and J genes are TRBV5-5 and TRBJ2-2, with D possibly being TRBD1 (6 bases). Per the germline V gene, CDR1 is SGHKS and CDR2 is YYEKEE (reference sequence). V was cut by 3 bases and J by 4 bases, with 10 bases left in between. This CDR3 is 14 amino acids long. CDR3 coding DNA: TGTGCCAGCAGCTGGGGGCCTGGCACCGGGGAGCTGTTTTTT. It codes for CASSWGPGTGELFF. Full variable domain (missing parts from reference TRBV5-5 and TRBJ2-2): DAGVTQSPTHLIKTRGQQVTLRCSPISGHKSVSWYQQVLGQGPQFIFQYYEKEERGRGNFPDRFSARQFPNYSSELNVNALLLGDSALYLCASSWGPGTGELFFGEGSRLTVL.

CDR3 nucleotide sequence: TGTGCCAGCAGTACCTCCGAACAGGGCCCCTACGAGCAGTACTTC. It encodes CASSTSEQGPYEQYF. The chain combines TRBV6-2 or TRBV6-3 with TRBJ2-7, with a possible D match to TRBD1 (6 bases). The germline V and J ends were trimmed by 5 bases and 2 bases, with 16 bases remaining between them. Germline CDR1 is MNHEY and CDR2 is SVGEGT. This CDR3 region has 15 residues.

This chain's CDR3 is CASSRDSSGEQYF. DNA of the CDR3: TGTGCCAGCTCACGCGACTCGTCGGGCGAGCAGTACTTC. The V and J genes are TRBV18 and TRBJ2-7; D not resolved. The V and J ends lost 4 bases and 6 bases respectively, with 13 bases between them. The germline gives CDR1 KGHSH, CDR2 LQKENI. The CDR3 is 13 amino acids.

This clonotype was seen repeatedly, ten times or more. In DNA form, the CDR3 reads TGCAGTGCTAGAGATGGAATAGGAAGGAGAGAGACCCAGTACTTC. It yields the protein CSARDGIGRRETQYF. V usage is TRBV20-1 and J usage is TRBJ2-5; D remains ambiguous. Trimming removed 0 bases from V and 4 bases from J, with 15 bases in between. This CDR3 region has 15 residues. Germline CDR1 and CDR2: DFQATT and SNEGSKA (reference sequence).

Many counts were recorded for this clonotype. The genes are TRBV2 and TRBJ1-5; no reliable D call. CDR3 length: 12 amino acids. Germline V gene data show CDR1 as SNHLY and CDR2 as FYNNEI. The germline V and J ends were trimmed by 6 bases and 6 bases, with 9 bases remaining between them. The DNA of the CDR3 is TGTGCCAGCAGAACACCGGGTCAGCCCCAGCATTTT. It is translated as CASRTPGQPQHF.

The table lists this clonotype with many counts. V is TRBV2 and J is TRBJ2-3, with D possibly TRBD2 on 6 matching bases. Germline lookup yields CDR1 SNHLY and CDR2 FYNNEI. This CDR3 comprises 16 residues. The V and J ends lost 1 base and 2 bases respectively, with 13 bases between them. The CDR3 nucleotides read TGTGCCAGCAGTGAAGGGCGGGAAGATTTCACAGATACGCAGTATTTT. Protein: CASSEGREDFTDTQYF.

The chain uses TRBV18 and TRBJ2-1; 12 bases are shared with TRBD2. The trim removed 8 bases at V and 8 bases at J, leaving 13 bases unmatched. Germline CDR1 reads KGHSH; CDR2 reads LQKENI. CDR3 size: 16 residues. The CDR3 spells CASVGWTSGIVDEQFF. In DNA form, the CDR3 reads TGTGCCAGCGTTGGGTGGACTAGCGGGATAGTCGATGAGCAGTTCTTC.

Ten or more counts support this clonotype. This chain links TRBV27 with TRBJ1-2; TRBD1 matches at 9 bases. J was trimmed by 7 bases and V by 5 bases; bases with no gene match: 5. The CDR3 contains 13 residues. The germline V gene encodes CDR1 MNHEY and CDR2 SMNVEV (reference sequence). CDR3 nucleotide sequence: TGTGCCAGCAGTCAATGGGACAGGGTTGGCTACACCTTC. Residues: CASSQWDRVGYTF.

This chain joins TRBV19 and TRBJ2-7; TRBD2 aligns across 7 bases. CDR3 length equals 13 residues. V lost 4 bases and J lost 3; bases outside the gene matches: 3. Germline loops: CDR1 LNHDA, CDR2 SQIVND (reference sequence). CDR3 sequence: CASSSGRFYEQYF. The DNA of the CDR3 is TGTGCCAGTAGTAGCGGGAGATTCTACGAGCAGTACTTC.

V gene TRBV29-1 combines with J gene TRBJ2-7; a weak D match, TRBD1 (6 bases). V was cut by 5 bases and J by 4 bases, with 15 bases left in between. Looked up from germline, CDR1 is SQVTM and CDR2 is ANQGSEA. CDR3 length equals 13 residues. CDR3 sequence (DNA): TGCAGCGTTAACTCTGGAAGGGGGTACGAGCAGTACTTC. It is translated as CSVNSGRGYEQYF.

This clonotype was counted many times. V is TRBV7-2 and J is TRBJ1-3; TRBD1 agrees at 9 bases. The CDR3 extends over 18 amino acids. Germline V gives CDR1 SGHTA, CDR2 FQGNSA. V was clipped by 5 bases and J by 0 bases; unmatched bases: 11. This CDR3 is CASSPGQGTSGSGNTIYF. As DNA, the CDR3 is TGTGCCAGCAGCCCGGGACAGGGTACCTCGGGCTCTGGAAACACCATATATTTT.

This clonotype has at least ten counts. The CDR3 region has the DNA TGTGCCAGCAGATCCGGGACAGGGGTGATCGAGCAGTACTTC. Residues: CASRSGTGVIEQYF. This sequence joins TRBV12-3 or TRBV12-4 and TRBJ2-7, with TRBD1 matching over 10 bases. The V segment lost 6 bases and the J segment 6 bases; nucleotides outside the gene matches: 8. The length of the CDR3 is 14 residues.

This clonotype was recorded at least ten times. J is TRBJ2-3 and V is TRBV11-2, with a weak D call TRBD2 (5 bases). This CDR3 has 18 amino acids. CDR1 and CDR2 from the germline V gene are SGHAT and FQNNGV. V was trimmed by 4 bases and J by 1 base, leaving 21 bases between them. CDR3 DNA: TGTGCCAGCAGCTCCCTGGGGAGCGGACCAGAGGGCACAGATACGCAGTATTTT. Amino acids: CASSSLGSGPEGTDTQYF.

There are many counts of this clonotype. The rearrangement joins TRBV25-1 to TRBJ2-7; 7 positions agree with TRBD2. This CDR3 comprises 18 residues. J was trimmed by 3 bases and V by 3 bases; bases with no gene match: 17. Germline V gives CDR1 MGHDK, CDR2 SYGVNS. In DNA form, the CDR3 reads TGTGCCAGCAGTGACCCGGAACCAGAGGTGGGGAGGGGCTACGAGCAGTACTTC. Protein: CASSDPEPEVGRGYEQYF.

This clonotype was seen ten or more times. CDR3: CASSSRTGGVHTIYF. The CDR3 DNA sequence: TGTGCCAGCAGCTCCAGGACAGGGGGCGTACACACCATATATTTT. The chain uses TRBV7-2 and TRBJ1-3; 11 bases map to TRBD1. CDR3 length: 15 amino acids. Germline CDR1 SGHTA, CDR2 FQGNSA. The junction had 7 bases not matched to a gene; V was cut back by 4 bases and J by 8 bases.

This clonotype was observed many times. The gene calls are TRBV27 and TRBJ2-3, with 13 bases matching TRBD2. The CDR3 is 16 residues long. The J segment lost 3 bases and the V segment lost 5 bases, leaving 5 bases of the junction unmatched. The germline gives CDR1 MNHEY, CDR2 SMNVEV (reference sequence). The chain's CDR3 is CASSPRGLAGTDTQYF. CDR3 coding DNA: TGTGCCAGCAGTCCCAGGGGACTAGCGGGAACAGATACGCAGTATTTT.